The clone carrying this T cell receptor beta chain turned up a few times. The entry originates in a study of molecular identifiers for immune sequencing clone quantification. V shed 3 bases and J 3 bases; nucleotides not matched to a gene: 11. The CDR3 runs to 16 residues. Germline V CDR1 and CDR2: DFQATT, SNEGSKA (reference sequence). TCRdb re-derived calls from the PCR reads in MiXCR, one entry per CDR3 protein. Of about 63,000 distinct CDR3 sequences in the sample, around 19% were seen once. Sequences were obtained from naive CD8+ T cells from blood, with Jurkat cell RNA spiked in. The subset was: FACS-sorted CD8+CD4-CCR7+CD45RA+ naive T cells. This receptor was taken from a human donor in good health. Some libraries in this study had Jurkat cell RNA spiked in. J is TRBJ1-2 and V is TRBV20-1, with TRBD1 matching over 9 bases. The CDR3 DNA is TGCAGTGCTAGCACGATCGGGGACAGGGAACACTATGGCTACACCTTC. This codes for CSASTIGDREHYGYTF.